This is a list of T cell receptor beta chains from one sample in a study of T cells in Graves' hyperthyroidism and ophthalmopathy. TCRdb recomputed calls from the multiplex PCR reads with MiXCR, one row per CDR3 protein. There are 600,000 to 900,000 distinct CDR3 sequences in the sample; around 15% occur only once, and under 10% lies in the top ten. The specimen was blood. These receptors came from a man younger than 35 with Graves' hyperthyroidism. The CDR3 runs from the conserved cysteine through the conserved F or W. The D gene is left open where the match is weak. Clone size is given for some rows only: seen once, a few or many times, or a class if the clone is expanded.

v_call: TRBV7-8; d_call: NA; j_call: TRBJ2-7; clone_size: few; cdr3_nt: TGTGCCAGCAGCCCCCGGGGGCCCGGCGAGCAGTACTTC; cdr3_aa: CASSPRGPGEQYF
v_call: TRBV28; d_call: NA; j_call: TRBJ2-3; clone_size: many; cdr3_nt: TGTGCCAGCAGCTCCTTACGAAATCCAGATACGCAGTATTTT; cdr3_aa: CASSSLRNPDTQYF
v_call: TRBV19; d_call: TRBD2; j_call: TRBJ2-1; clone_size: NA; cdr3_nt: TGTGCCAGTAGTATAGGACTAGCGGGAGATGAGCAGTTCTTC; cdr3_aa: CASSIGLAGDEQFF
v_call: TRBV6-1; d_call: TRBD1; j_call: TRBJ1-2; clone_size: many; cdr3_nt: TGTGCCAGCAGTGGGACAGGGGGCTATGGCTACACCTTC; cdr3_aa: CASSGTGGYGYTF
v_call: TRBV5-1; d_call: TRBD2; j_call: TRBJ2-7; clone_size: many; cdr3_nt: TGCGCCAGCAGCTCCCGAGGACTAGCGTACGAGCAGTACTTC; cdr3_aa: CASSSRGLAYEQYF
v_call: TRBV6-2/TRBV6-3; d_call: NA; j_call: TRBJ1-1; clone_size: many; cdr3_nt: TGTGCCAGCAGTTACGGTGCAAGGCGGGGTACTGAAGCTTTCTTT; cdr3_aa: CASSYGARRGTEAFF
v_call: TRBV28; d_call: NA; j_call: TRBJ1-2; clone_size: NA; cdr3_nt: TGTGCCAGCAGCTCCCCAATTGGCGATGGCTACACCTTC; cdr3_aa: CASSSPIGDGYTF
v_call: TRBV28; d_call: TRBD2; j_call: TRBJ2-7; clone_size: once; cdr3_nt: TGTACCAGCAGTTTGGGAGGGAGAGTTTACGAGCAGTACTTC; cdr3_aa: CTSSLGGRVYEQYF
v_call: TRBV30; d_call: NA; j_call: TRBJ2-3; clone_size: NA; cdr3_nt: TGTGCCTGGAGTGTACGAATCAGGGGGGCAGATACGCAGTATTTT; cdr3_aa: CAWSVRIRGADTQYF
v_call: TRBV30; d_call: NA; j_call: TRBJ1-1; clone_size: many; cdr3_nt: TGTGCCTGGGGTGTCAACTCCGACGTGAAAGCTTTCTTT; cdr3_aa: CAWGVNSDVKAFF
v_call: TRBV2; d_call: NA; j_call: TRBJ1-5; clone_size: few; cdr3_nt: TGTGCCAGCCTCTTGGGCAGGGCCAATCAGCCCCAGCATTTT; cdr3_aa: CASLLGRANQPQHF
v_call: TRBV12-5; d_call: NA; j_call: TRBJ2-7; clone_size: many; cdr3_nt: TGTGCTAGTGGTCCGGACATCTACGAGCAGTACTTC; cdr3_aa: CASGPDIYEQYF
v_call: TRBV15; d_call: NA; j_call: TRBJ2-5; clone_size: many; cdr3_nt: TGTGCCACCAGCAGAGATCCAGGGAAGCAAGAGACCCAGTACTTC; cdr3_aa: CATSRDPGKQETQYF
v_call: TRBV5-5; d_call: TRBD2; j_call: TRBJ2-1; clone_size: few; cdr3_nt: TGTGCCAGCAGCTTATCCAGCGGGATTGTCTATGAGCAGTTCTTC; cdr3_aa: CASSLSSGIVYEQFF
v_call: TRBV6-1; d_call: NA; j_call: TRBJ2-3; clone_size: NA; cdr3_nt: TGTGCCAGCCTCACCGCAGATACGCAGTATTTT; cdr3_aa: CASLTADTQYF
v_call: TRBV27; d_call: NA; j_call: TRBJ1-5; clone_size: many; cdr3_nt: TGTGCCAGCAGTTTAGGGGGAACTCAGCCCCAGCATTTT; cdr3_aa: CASSLGGTQPQHF
v_call: TRBV28; d_call: NA; j_call: TRBJ1-2; clone_size: many; cdr3_nt: TGTGCCAGCAGTTTATGGCGGGACGGACCATACTATGGCTACACCTTC; cdr3_aa: CASSLWRDGPYYGYTF
v_call: TRBV10-1; d_call: TRBD2; j_call: TRBJ2-2; clone_size: NA; cdr3_nt: TGCGCCAGCAGTGACCTTTTTAAAGTCGGTAGCGGGAGAGCGGCCGGGGAGCTGTTTTTT; cdr3_aa: CASSDLFKVGSGRAAGELFF
v_call: TRBV6-1; d_call: NA; j_call: TRBJ2-3; clone_size: NA; cdr3_nt: TGTGCCAGCAGCCGGCGGGTAGGGGCCGCGGATACGCAGTATTTT; cdr3_aa: CASSRRVGAADTQYF
v_call: TRBV10-2; d_call: TRBD1; j_call: TRBJ2-1; clone_size: many; cdr3_nt: TGCGCCAGCAGTGAGTTTACAGGGGGAAGTGAGCAGTTCTTC; cdr3_aa: CASSEFTGGSEQFF
v_call: TRBV12-3/TRBV12-4; d_call: NA; j_call: TRBJ1-1; clone_size: many; cdr3_nt: TGTGCCAGCAGTTTAGACGCAGGGTGGGGACTGTGGAACACTGAAGCTTTCTTT; cdr3_aa: CASSLDAGWGLWNTEAFF
v_call: TRBV20-1; d_call: NA; j_call: TRBJ2-7; clone_size: few; cdr3_nt: TGCAGTGCCCCCGAAGGGAAGGACTACGAGCAGTACTTC; cdr3_aa: CSAPEGKDYEQYF
v_call: TRBV15; d_call: NA; j_call: TRBJ1-1; clone_size: NA; cdr3_nt: TGTGCCACCAGCAGAGATACATCCGGAGCTTTCTTT; cdr3_aa: CATSRDTSGAFF
v_call: TRBV6-1; d_call: NA; j_call: TRBJ2-7; clone_size: many; cdr3_nt: TGTGCCAGCAGTGAGGGTGGGTCCTACGAGCAGTACTTC; cdr3_aa: CASSEGGSYEQYF
v_call: TRBV28; d_call: NA; j_call: TRBJ2-2; clone_size: many; cdr3_nt: TGTGCCAGCAGCCGACTTCGGGCGGGGTACAACACCGGGGAGCTGTTTTTT; cdr3_aa: CASSRLRAGYNTGELFF
v_call: TRBV5-4; d_call: TRBD2; j_call: TRBJ2-3; clone_size: NA; cdr3_nt: TGTGCCAGCAGTTCTCGACTAGCGGGAGATCCAGATACGCAGTATTTT; cdr3_aa: CASSSRLAGDPDTQYF
v_call: TRBV6-1; d_call: NA; j_call: TRBJ2-3; clone_size: NA; cdr3_nt: TGTGCCACCTCTCGCTTGTCTGGCACGCAGTATTTT; cdr3_aa: CATSRLSGTQYF
v_call: TRBV19; d_call: NA; j_call: TRBJ1-1; clone_size: NA; cdr3_nt: TGTGCCAGTAGTATAGCAGGTGGGGACACTGAAGCTTTCTTT; cdr3_aa: CASSIAGGDTEAFF
v_call: TRBV5-1; d_call: TRBD1; j_call: TRBJ2-1; clone_size: NA; cdr3_nt: TGCGCCAGCAGCTTGCTACAGGGGGTGACGAATGAGCAGTTCTTC; cdr3_aa: CASSLLQGVTNEQFF
v_call: TRBV30; d_call: TRBD2; j_call: TRBJ2-3; clone_size: many; cdr3_nt: TGTGCCTGGAGTGTACAGGCGGGAGAGATGGGTACGCAGTATTTT; cdr3_aa: CAWSVQAGEMGTQYF
v_call: TRBV12-3/TRBV12-4; d_call: TRBD1; j_call: TRBJ1-2; clone_size: NA; cdr3_nt: TGTGCCAGCAGTTGGCAGGGGGGCGAGGATACCACCTTC; cdr3_aa: CASSWQGGEDTTF
v_call: TRBV27; d_call: NA; j_call: TRBJ2-7; clone_size: NA; cdr3_nt: TGTGCCAGCAGTCCCCGCGCTCACGAGCAGTACTTC; cdr3_aa: CASSPRAHEQYF
v_call: TRBV11-2; d_call: NA; j_call: TRBJ2-1; clone_size: few; cdr3_nt: TGTGCCAGCAGCTTTTCGGCTACCTACAATGAGCAGTTCTTC; cdr3_aa: CASSFSATYNEQFF
v_call: TRBV7-2; d_call: TRBD2; j_call: TRBJ2-1; clone_size: many; cdr3_nt: TGTGCCAGCAGCCCAACCCTAGCGGAGGGATACAATGAGCAGTTCTTC; cdr3_aa: CASSPTLAEGYNEQFF
v_call: TRBV7-9; d_call: TRBD2; j_call: TRBJ2-7; clone_size: many; cdr3_nt: TGTGCCAGCAGCGATGAGCGGGACTACGAGCAGTACTTC; cdr3_aa: CASSDERDYEQYF
v_call: TRBV6-2/TRBV6-3; d_call: NA; j_call: TRBJ1-1; clone_size: NA; cdr3_nt: TGTGCCAGCAGTAACGGGTGGGTGAACACTGAAGCTTTCTTT; cdr3_aa: CASSNGWVNTEAFF
v_call: TRBV27; d_call: NA; j_call: TRBJ1-5; clone_size: NA; cdr3_nt: TGTGCCAGCAGTTTATCCTCTACGGGGGATTCCCAGCATTTT; cdr3_aa: CASSLSSTGDSQHF
v_call: TRBV6-1; d_call: TRBD2; j_call: TRBJ2-2; clone_size: many; cdr3_nt: TGTGCCAGCAGTGAAACGGGAGGTTTCGCCGGGGAGCTGTTTTTT; cdr3_aa: CASSETGGFAGELFF
v_call: TRBV5-6; d_call: NA; j_call: TRBJ1-1; clone_size: NA; cdr3_nt: TGTGCCAGCAGCGTCCGGGACACCGGAGCTTTCTTT; cdr3_aa: CASSVRDTGAFF
v_call: TRBV2; d_call: NA; j_call: TRBJ1-4; clone_size: few; cdr3_nt: TGTGCCAGCCGAAACGAGAATGAAAAACTGTTTTTT; cdr3_aa: CASRNENEKLFF
v_call: TRBV27; d_call: TRBD2; j_call: TRBJ2-3; clone_size: few; cdr3_nt: TGTGCCAGCAGTTTTGGACTAGCGGGAGGGCCTTGGACAGATACGCAGTATTTT; cdr3_aa: CASSFGLAGGPWTDTQYF